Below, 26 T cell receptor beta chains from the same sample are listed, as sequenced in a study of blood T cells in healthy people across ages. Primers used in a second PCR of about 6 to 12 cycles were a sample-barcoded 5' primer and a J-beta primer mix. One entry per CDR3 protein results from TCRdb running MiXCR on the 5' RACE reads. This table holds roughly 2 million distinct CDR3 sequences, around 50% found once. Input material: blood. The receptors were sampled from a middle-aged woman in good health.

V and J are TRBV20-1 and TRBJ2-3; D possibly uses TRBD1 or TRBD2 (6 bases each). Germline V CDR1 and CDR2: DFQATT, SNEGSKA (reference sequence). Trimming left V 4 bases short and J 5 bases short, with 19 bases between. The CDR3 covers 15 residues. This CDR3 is CSAIDDPGAGDTQYF. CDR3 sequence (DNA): TGCAGTGCTATAGACGATCCGGGGGCAGGAGATACGCAGTATTTT.

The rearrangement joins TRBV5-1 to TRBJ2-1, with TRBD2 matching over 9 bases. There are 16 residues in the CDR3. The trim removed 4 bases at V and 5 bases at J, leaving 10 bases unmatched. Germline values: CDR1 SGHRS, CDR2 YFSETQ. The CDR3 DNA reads TGCGCCAGCAGCCGGGAGCGGGGGGCCACGAACAATGAGCAGTTCTTC. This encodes CASSRERGATNNEQFF.

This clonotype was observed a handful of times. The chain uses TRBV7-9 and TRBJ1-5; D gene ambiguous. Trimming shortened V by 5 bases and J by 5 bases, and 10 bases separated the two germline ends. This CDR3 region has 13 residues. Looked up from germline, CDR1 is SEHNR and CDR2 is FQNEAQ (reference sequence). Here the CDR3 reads CASSRSTDQPQHF. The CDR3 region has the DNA TGTGCCAGCAGCCGCTCGACCGATCAGCCCCAGCATTTT.

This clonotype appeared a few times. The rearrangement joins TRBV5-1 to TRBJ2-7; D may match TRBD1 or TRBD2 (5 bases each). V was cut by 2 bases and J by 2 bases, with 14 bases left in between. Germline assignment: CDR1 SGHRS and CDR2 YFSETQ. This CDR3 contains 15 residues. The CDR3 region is CASSFRGTPTYEQYF. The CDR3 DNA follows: TGCGCCAGCAGCTTTAGAGGGACCCCCACCTACGAGCAGTACTTC.

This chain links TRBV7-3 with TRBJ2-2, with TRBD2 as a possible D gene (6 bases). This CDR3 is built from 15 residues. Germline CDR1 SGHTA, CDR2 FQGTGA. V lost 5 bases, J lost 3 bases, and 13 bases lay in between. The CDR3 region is CASSEFQRDTGELFF. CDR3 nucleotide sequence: TGTGCCAGCAGCGAATTCCAGCGGGACACCGGGGAGCTGTTTTTT.

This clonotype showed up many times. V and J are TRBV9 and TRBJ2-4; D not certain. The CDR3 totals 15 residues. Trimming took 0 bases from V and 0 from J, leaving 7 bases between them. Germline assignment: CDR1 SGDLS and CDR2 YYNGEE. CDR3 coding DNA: TGTGCCAGCAGCGTAGGAGGTGGAGCCAAAAACATTCAGTACTTC. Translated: CASSVGGGAKNIQYF.

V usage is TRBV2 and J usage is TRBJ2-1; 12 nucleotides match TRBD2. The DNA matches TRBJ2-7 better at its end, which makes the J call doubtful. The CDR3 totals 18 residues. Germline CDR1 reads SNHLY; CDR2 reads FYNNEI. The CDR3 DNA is TGTGCCAGCAGTGTCGCTAGCGGGGGGGCCCTGGGCTACAATGAGCAGTACTTC. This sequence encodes CASSVASGGALGYNEQYF.

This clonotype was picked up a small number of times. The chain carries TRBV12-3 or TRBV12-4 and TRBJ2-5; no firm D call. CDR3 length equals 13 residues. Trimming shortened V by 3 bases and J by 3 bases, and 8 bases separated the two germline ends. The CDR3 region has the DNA TGTGCCAGCAGTTTTACAGCTAAAGAGACCCAGTACTTC. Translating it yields CASSFTAKETQYF.

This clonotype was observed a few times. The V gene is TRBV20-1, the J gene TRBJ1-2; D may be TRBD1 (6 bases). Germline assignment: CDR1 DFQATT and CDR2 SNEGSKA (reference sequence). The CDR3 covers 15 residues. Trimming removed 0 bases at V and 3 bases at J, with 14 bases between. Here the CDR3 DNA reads TGCAGTGCTAGAGATAGGGGGGCGGTGGACTATGGCTACACCTTC. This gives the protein CSARDRGAVDYGYTF.

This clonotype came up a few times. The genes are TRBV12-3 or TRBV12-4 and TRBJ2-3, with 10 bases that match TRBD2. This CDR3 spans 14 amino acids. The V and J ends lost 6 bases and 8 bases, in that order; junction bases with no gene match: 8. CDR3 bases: TGTGCCAGCAGCATAGCGGGGGGTTCCGGTACGCAGTATTTT. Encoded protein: CASSIAGGSGTQYF.

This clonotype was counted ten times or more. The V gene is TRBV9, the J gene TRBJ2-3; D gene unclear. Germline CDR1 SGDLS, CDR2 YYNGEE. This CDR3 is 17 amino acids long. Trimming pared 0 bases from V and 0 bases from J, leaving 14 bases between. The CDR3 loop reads CASSVVWKAPSTDTQYF. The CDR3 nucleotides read TGTGCCAGCAGCGTAGTCTGGAAAGCTCCTAGCACAGATACGCAGTATTTT.

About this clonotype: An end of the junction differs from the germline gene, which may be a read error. The CDR3 nucleotides are TGTACCATCAGGAATACAGGGGGCGAGCAGTACTTC. This encodes CTIRNTGGEQYF. The rearrangement links TRBV10-3 to TRBJ2-5, with 8 bases fitting TRBD1. Matching the DNA end better, TRBJ2-7 makes the J call doubtful. The CDR3 length is 12 residues. CDR1 ENHRY and CDR2 SYGVKD come from the germline V gene.

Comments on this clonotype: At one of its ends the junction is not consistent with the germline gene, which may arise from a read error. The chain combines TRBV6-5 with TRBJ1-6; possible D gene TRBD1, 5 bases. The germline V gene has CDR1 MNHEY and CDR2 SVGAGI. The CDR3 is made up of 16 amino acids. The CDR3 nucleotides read TGTGCCAACAGTTACTCGCGGGACGTCGGAAATTCACCCCTCCACTTT. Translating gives CANSYSRDVGNSPLHF.

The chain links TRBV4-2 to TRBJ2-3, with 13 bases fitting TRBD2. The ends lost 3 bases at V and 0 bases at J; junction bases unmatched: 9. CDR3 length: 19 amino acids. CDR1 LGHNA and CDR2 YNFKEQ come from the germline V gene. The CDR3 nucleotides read TGTGCCAGCAGCCATAGACTAGCGGGGGGCGAACAGAGCACAGATACGCAGTATTTT. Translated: CASSHRLAGGEQSTDTQYF.

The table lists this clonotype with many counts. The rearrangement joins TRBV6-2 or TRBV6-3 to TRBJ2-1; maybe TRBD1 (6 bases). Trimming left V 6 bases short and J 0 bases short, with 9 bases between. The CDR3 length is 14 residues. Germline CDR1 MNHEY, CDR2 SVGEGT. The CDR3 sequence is CASSRGLSYNEQFF. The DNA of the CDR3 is TGTGCCAGCAGCAGGGGTCTCTCCTACAATGAGCAGTTCTTC.

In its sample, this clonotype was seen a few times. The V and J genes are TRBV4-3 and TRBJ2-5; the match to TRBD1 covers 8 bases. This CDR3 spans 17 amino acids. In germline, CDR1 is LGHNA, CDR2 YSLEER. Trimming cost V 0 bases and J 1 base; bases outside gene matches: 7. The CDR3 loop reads CASSQDAGGTGQETQYF. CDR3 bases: TGCGCCAGCAGCCAAGATGCAGGCGGGACAGGCCAAGAGACCCAGTACTTC.

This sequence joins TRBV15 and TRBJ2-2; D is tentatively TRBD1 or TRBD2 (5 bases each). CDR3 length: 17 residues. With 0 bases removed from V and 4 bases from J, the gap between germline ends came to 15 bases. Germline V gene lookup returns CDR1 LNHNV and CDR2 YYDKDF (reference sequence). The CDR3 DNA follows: TGTGCCACCAGCAGAGATCGTAGGACGGGGCTCACCGGGGAGCTGTTTTTT. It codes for CATSRDRRTGLTGELFF.

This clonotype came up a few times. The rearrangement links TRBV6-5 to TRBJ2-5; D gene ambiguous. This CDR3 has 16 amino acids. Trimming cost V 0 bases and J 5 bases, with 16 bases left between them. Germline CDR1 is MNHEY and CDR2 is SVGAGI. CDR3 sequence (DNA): TGTGCCAGCAGTTACTCCTTTGCCTCCCGACGGGAGACCCAGTACTTC. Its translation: CASSYSFASRRETQYF.

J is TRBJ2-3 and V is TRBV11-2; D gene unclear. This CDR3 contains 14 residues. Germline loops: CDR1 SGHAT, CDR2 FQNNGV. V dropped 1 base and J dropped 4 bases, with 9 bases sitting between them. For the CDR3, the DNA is TGTGCCAGCAGCTTAGGGTCCCTCTCAGATACGCAGTATTTT. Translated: CASSLGSLSDTQYF.

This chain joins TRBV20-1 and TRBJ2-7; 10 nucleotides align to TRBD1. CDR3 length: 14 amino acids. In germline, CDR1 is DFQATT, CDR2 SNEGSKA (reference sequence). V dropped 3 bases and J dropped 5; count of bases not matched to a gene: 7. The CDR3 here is CSASLDRGQNEQYF. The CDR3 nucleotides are TGCAGTGCTAGTTTAGACAGGGGGCAGAACGAGCAGTACTTC.

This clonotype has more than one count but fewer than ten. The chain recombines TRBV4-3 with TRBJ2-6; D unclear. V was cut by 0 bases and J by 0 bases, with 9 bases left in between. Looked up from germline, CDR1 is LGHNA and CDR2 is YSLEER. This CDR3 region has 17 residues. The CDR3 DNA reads TGCGCCAGCAGCCAAGATTGGCAGAGCTCTGGGGCCAACGTCCTGACTTTC. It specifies CASSQDWQSSGANVLTF.

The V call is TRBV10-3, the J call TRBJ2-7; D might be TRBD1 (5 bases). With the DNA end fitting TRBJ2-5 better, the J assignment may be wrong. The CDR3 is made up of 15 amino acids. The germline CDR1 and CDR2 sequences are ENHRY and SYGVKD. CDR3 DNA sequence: TGTGCCATCAGTGAGGACAGAAGGGGCATTAAGACCCAGTACTTC. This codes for CAISEDRRGIKTQYF.

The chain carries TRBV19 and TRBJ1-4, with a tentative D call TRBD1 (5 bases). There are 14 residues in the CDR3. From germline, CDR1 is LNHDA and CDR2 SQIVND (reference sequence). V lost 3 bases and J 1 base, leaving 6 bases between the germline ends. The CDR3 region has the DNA TGTGCCAGTAGTATTGGACAAACTAATGAAAAACTGTTTTTT. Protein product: CASSIGQTNEKLFF.

CDR3 sequence (DNA): TGCAGTGCGCGGGGACAGAACTTTGGGGGGTCACCCCTCCACTTT. It specifies CSARGQNFGGSPLHF. J is TRBJ1-6 and V is TRBV20-1; 7 nucleotides match TRBD1. J was trimmed by 10 bases and V by 6 bases; bases with no gene match: 15. The germline CDR1 and CDR2 sequences are DFQATT and SNEGSKA (reference sequence). This CDR3 region has 15 residues.

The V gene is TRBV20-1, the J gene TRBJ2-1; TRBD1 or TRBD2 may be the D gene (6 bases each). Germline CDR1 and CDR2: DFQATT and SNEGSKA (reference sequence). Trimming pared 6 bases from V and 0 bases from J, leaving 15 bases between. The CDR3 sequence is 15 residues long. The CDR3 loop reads CSAGGPRLSYNEQFF. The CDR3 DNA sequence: TGCAGTGCGGGGGGCCCCCGGCTCTCCTACAATGAGCAGTTCTTC.

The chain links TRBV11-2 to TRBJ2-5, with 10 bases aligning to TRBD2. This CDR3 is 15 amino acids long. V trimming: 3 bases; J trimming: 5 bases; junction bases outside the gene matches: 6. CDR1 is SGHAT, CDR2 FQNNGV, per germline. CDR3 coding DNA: TGTGCCAGCAGCTTCCGAGCGGGGGGGCCGGAGACCCAGTACTTC. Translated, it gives CASSFRAGGPETQYF. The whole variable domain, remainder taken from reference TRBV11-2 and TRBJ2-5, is EAGVAQSPRYKIIEKRQSVAFWCNPISGHATLYWYQQILGQGPKLLIQFQNNGVVDDSQLPKDRFSAERLKGVDSTLKIQPAKLEDSAVYLCASSFRAGGPETQYFGPGTRLLVL.